The 22 T cell receptor beta chains below all came from one sample that was sequenced in a study of PD-L1 blockade in urothelial cancer. Time point of the sample: peripheral blood 6 weeks after treatment start. Assay used: immunoSEQ multiplex PCR; TCRdb lists only in-frame clones, some missing. The sample gives some 120,000 clones, 85% to 90% of which show up once; 1.7% is in the top ten. The material was PBMCs, obtained around atezolizumab (anti-PD-L1) treatment. The receptors come from a man aged 55 to 70 with urothelial cancer.

V usage is TRBV15 and J usage is TRBJ2-1; TRBD2 aligns across 8 bases. Germline CDR1 and CDR2: LNHNV and YYDKDF (reference sequence). CDR3 length: 15 residues. With 4 bases clipped from V and 6 bases from J, the junction kept 8 bases outside the gene matches. This chain's CDR3 is CATSTPGLVGNEQFF. The CDR3 DNA sequence: TGTGCCACCAGCACCCCGGGACTAGTTGGCAATGAGCAGTTCTTC.

This chain connects TRBV10-2 to TRBJ1-2, with 10 bases matching TRBD1. CDR1 is WSHSY and CDR2 is SAAADI in the germline V gene. The V segment lost 5 bases and the J segment 2 bases; nucleotides outside the gene matches: 2. This CDR3 comprises 14 residues. CDR3 bases: TGCGCCAGCAGTAGGACAGGGGGGAACTATGGCTACACCTTC. Protein product: CASSRTGGNYGYTF.

This clone was observed a single time. The chain combines TRBV19 with TRBJ1-2; unclear D gene. The CDR3 runs 14 residues. Germline V gene lookup returns CDR1 LNHDA and CDR2 SQIVND (reference sequence). V was trimmed by 3 bases and J by 0 bases, leaving 8 bases between them. CDR3 DNA: TGTGCCAGTAGTATGCAGTCCGCTAACTATGGCTACACCTTC. It encodes CASSMQSANYGYTF.

The gene calls are TRBV18 and TRBJ2-2; 8 bases match TRBD1. V trimming: 0 bases; J trimming: 4 bases; junction bases outside the gene matches: 7. This CDR3 is 17 amino acids long. Germline V gives CDR1 KGHSH, CDR2 LQKENI. Here the CDR3 reads CASSPPSTGGFTGELFF. The CDR3 DNA sequence: TGTGCCAGCTCACCACCGTCCACAGGGGGATTCACCGGGGAGCTGTTTTTT.

The CDR3 DNA sequence: TGTGCCAGCATCCTAGACAGGGGGAAAGGCTACACCTTC. Translating it yields CASILDRGKGYTF. V and J are TRBV21-1 and TRBJ1-2; the table calls TRBD1, which could not be checked here. TRBV21-1 represents a pseudogene. The CDR3 has 13 residues.

The chain links TRBV18 to TRBJ2-1; possibly TRBD2 for D (6 bases). CDR3 length equals 16 residues. The V gene lost 1 base and the J gene lost 2 bases, with 12 bases spanning the gap. The germline CDR1 and CDR2 sequences are KGHSH and LQKENI. CDR3 in DNA: TGTGCCAGCTCACCACGGCGGGATGGCACCTACAATGAGCAGTTCTTC. This sequence encodes CASSPRRDGTYNEQFF.

The rearrangement joins TRBV27 to TRBJ1-1; weak D call: TRBD1 (5 bases). This CDR3 is built from 14 residues. CDR1 and CDR2 (germline): MNHEY, SMNVEV (reference sequence). The germline V and J ends were trimmed by 1 base and 0 bases, with 6 bases remaining between them. CDR3 DNA sequence: TGTGCCAGCAGTTTATGGGGGGTGAACACTGAAGCTTTCTTT. Encoded protein: CASSLWGVNTEAFF.

The CDR3 nucleotides are TGTGCCAGCTCACTCACCCGGGGGACAGCCTCCGGTGGCTACACCTTC. Translating it yields CASSLTRGTASGGYTF. This chain connects TRBV18 to TRBJ1-2; 7 bases agree with TRBD1. In germline, CDR1 is KGHSH, CDR2 LQKENI. This CDR3 spans 16 amino acids. The ends lost 4 bases at V and 7 bases at J; junction bases unmatched: 15.

This clone was seen a few times. This chain joins TRBV9 and TRBJ1-1; a weak D match, TRBD1 (5 bases). Trimming left V 0 bases short and J 4 bases short, with 10 bases between. The CDR3 runs 14 residues. Germline assignment: CDR1 SGDLS and CDR2 YYNGEE. DNA for the CDR3: TGTGCCAGCAGCGTAGTAGGGGATGGCACTGAAGCTTTCTTT. Translating gives CASSVVGDGTEAFF.

V gene TRBV11-2 combines with J gene TRBJ2-1; 11 positions match TRBD2. Trimming took 5 bases from V and 8 from J; bases not matched to a gene: 8. The CDR3 consists of 15 residues. CDR1 and CDR2 (germline): SGHAT, FQNNGV. CDR3 loop: CASSLLAGGGHEQFF. The CDR3 nucleotides are TGTGCCAGCAGCCTCCTAGCGGGAGGAGGGCATGAGCAGTTCTTC.

This chain joins TRBV4-1 and TRBJ1-2; 10 bases align to TRBD1. Germline lookup yields CDR1 MGHRA and CDR2 YSYEKL. The CDR3 has 17 amino acids. V lost 4 bases and J lost 8; bases outside the gene matches: 16. CDR3 loop: CASSLTGTGATFGGYTF. CDR3 DNA sequence: TGCGCCAGCAGCCTCACCGGGACAGGGGCCACTTTCGGGGGCTACACCTTC.

This clone occurred once. The gene calls are TRBV6-1 and TRBJ2-7; D remains ambiguous. The CDR3 is 12 residues long. Germline lookup yields CDR1 MNHNS and CDR2 SASEGT. With 6 bases removed from V and 2 bases from J, the gap between germline ends came to 8 bases. The CDR3 reads CASSALAYEQYF. For the CDR3, the DNA is TGTGCCAGCAGCGCCCTAGCCTACGAGCAGTACTTC.

CDR3 amino acids: CASRGGTGNSPLHF. CDR3 coding DNA: TGTGCCAGCAGGGGAGGGACGGGGAATTCACCCCTCCACTTT. This rearrangement joins TRBV6-5 to TRBJ1-6; D perhaps matches TRBD1 (5 bases). The CDR3 extends over 14 amino acids. Between the trimmed V and J ends, which lost 6 bases and 7 bases, there was a span of 13 bases. Per germline, CDR1 MNHEY and CDR2 SVGAGI.

There are a few counts of this clone. V is TRBV7-9 and J is TRBJ1-5; the D is unclear. The CDR3 totals 13 residues. Germline CDR1 SEHNR, CDR2 FQNEAQ (reference sequence). The V and J ends lost 5 bases and 7 bases respectively, with 12 bases between them. CDR3: CASSGDAQQPQHF. CDR3 sequence (DNA): TGTGCCAGCAGCGGCGATGCACAGCAGCCCCAGCATTTT.

This chain joins TRBV27 and TRBJ2-1, with 7 bases identical to TRBD2. CDR1 MNHEY and CDR2 SMNVEV come from the germline V gene (reference sequence). The CDR3 runs to 14 residues. V lost 5 bases to trimming and J lost 4 bases; unmatched junction nucleotides: 5. CDR3 DNA: TGTGCCAGCAGTGGAAAGGGACTATACAATGAGCAGTTCTTC. Protein sequence: CASSGKGLYNEQFF.

The DNA for the CDR3 is TGTGCCAGCAGTTACGAGGGTTTAGCAGCTTTCTTT. Translation: CASSYEGLAAFF. The chain has TRBV6-6 and TRBJ1-1; D gene uncertain. Germline V gene sequence: CDR1 MNHNY, CDR2 SVGAGI (reference sequence). V shed 2 bases and J shed 10 bases, with 11 bases lying between them. This CDR3 comprises 12 residues.

V gene TRBV18 combines with J gene TRBJ1-4, with TRBD1 matching 11 bases. The CDR3 has 15 residues. Per the germline V gene, CDR1 is KGHSH and CDR2 is LQKENI. V shed 6 bases, J shed 5 bases, and the junction held 5 bases outside the gene matches. The CDR3 region is CASSGQGAPNEKLFF. CDR3 in DNA: TGTGCCAGCTCTGGACAGGGGGCACCGAATGAAAAACTGTTTTTT.

This clone has only one observation. The chain combines TRBV10-1 with TRBJ2-1; TRBD2 aligns across 10 bases. CDR3 size: 15 residues. The trim removed 4 bases at V and 5 bases at J, leaving 5 bases unmatched. Germline loops: CDR1 WNHNN, CDR2 SYGVQD (reference sequence). This CDR3 reads CASSGLAGVDNEQFF. The CDR3 DNA reads TGCGCCAGCAGTGGTCTAGCGGGAGTGGACAATGAGCAGTTCTTC.

This chain connects TRBV4-2 to TRBJ2-4; TRBD1 is a possible D gene (5 bases). Deletions cut 4 bases from V and 8 bases from J, with 21 bases between. CDR1 and CDR2 from the germline V gene are LGHNA and YNFKEQ. This CDR3 has 16 residues. CDR3 sequence (DNA): TGTGCCAGCAGCCCCTGGGCGTCGGACAAGTCGGACATTCAGTACTTC. Amino acid sequence: CASSPWASDKSDIQYF.

The chain links TRBV19 to TRBJ1-2; the match to TRBD1 covers 7 bases. Unmatched junction bases numbered 9, after V lost 7 bases and J lost 7 bases. This CDR3 contains 13 residues. CDR1 is LNHDA and CDR2 is SQIVND in the germline V gene (reference sequence). The CDR3: CASTGQALSGYTF. CDR3 nucleotide sequence: TGTGCCAGTACCGGACAGGCCCTTTCTGGCTACACCTTC.

The rearrangement uses TRBV7-2 and TRBJ2-5; D is perhaps TRBD2 (7 bases). The CDR3 length is 16 residues. V lost 5 bases to trimming and J lost 5 bases, with 21 bases between them. Per the germline V gene, CDR1 is SGHTA and CDR2 is FQGNSA. CDR3 sequence (DNA): TGTGCCAGCAGCCTCCGTAGGGGGGGAGAAGGGGAGACCCAGTACTTC. This translates into CASSLRRGGEGETQYF.

On this clone: Other DNA variants within this sample encode the same CDR3. The chain is built from TRBV19 and TRBJ1-2; no reliable D call. The CDR3 loop spans 13 amino acids. CDR1 LNHDA and CDR2 SQIVND come from the germline V gene (reference sequence). V shed 3 bases and J shed 3 bases, with 8 bases lying between them. CDR3 coding DNA: TGTGCCAGTAGTATGACCGGGGACTATGGCTACACCTTC. Encoded protein: CASSMTGDYGYTF.